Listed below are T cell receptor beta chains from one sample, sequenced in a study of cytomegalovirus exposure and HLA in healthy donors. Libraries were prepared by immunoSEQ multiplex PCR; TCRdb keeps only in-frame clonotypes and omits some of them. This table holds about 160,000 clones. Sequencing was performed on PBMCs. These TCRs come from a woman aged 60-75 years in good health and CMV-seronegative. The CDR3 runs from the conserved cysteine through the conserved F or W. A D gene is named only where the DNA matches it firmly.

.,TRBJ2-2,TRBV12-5,TGTGCTAGTGGTTTGGTATATTTGAGAGGCACCGGGGAGCTGTTTTTT,CASGLVYLRGTGELFF
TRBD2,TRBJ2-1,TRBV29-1,TGCAGCGTTGAAGAGGGACTAGCGGGAGGGATATCCTACAATGAGCAGTTCTTC,CSVEEGLAGGISYNEQFF
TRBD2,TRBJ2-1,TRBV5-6,TGTGCCAGCAGCGGGACTAGCGGGGGGCTGAATGAGCAGTTCTTC,CASSGTSGGLNEQFF
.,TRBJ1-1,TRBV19,TGTGCCAGTAGTATAAGCACGATGAACACTGAAGCTTTCTTT,CASSISTMNTEAFF
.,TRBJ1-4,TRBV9,TGTGCCAGCAGCGGACGAGGGAATAATGAAAAACTGTTTTTT,CASSGRGNNEKLFF
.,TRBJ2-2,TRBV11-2,TGTGCCAGCAGCCTTCTGGGGGGTAGCGTGAACACCGGGGAGCTGTTTTTT,CASSLLGGSVNTGELFF
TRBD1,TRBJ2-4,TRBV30,TGTGCCGGAGGGGGAGGACAGGGAGTAGGATACATTCAGTACTTC,CAGGGGQGVGYIQYF
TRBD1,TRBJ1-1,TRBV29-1,TGCAGCGTTGATGGTGTAAAGGACAGGGTCACTGAAGCTTTCTTT,CSVDGVKDRVTEAFF
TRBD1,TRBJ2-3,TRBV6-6,TGTGCCAGCAGTTACTCGACGGGACAGAGCACAGATACGCAGTATTTT,CASSYSTGQSTDTQYF
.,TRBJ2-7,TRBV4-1,TGCGCCAGCAGCCAAGATGGAGGGGCTAAGCAGTACTTC,CASSQDGGAKQYF
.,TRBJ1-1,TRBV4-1,TGCGCCAGCAGCCAAAGACGGGGGGAAGGGAACACTGAAGCTTTCTTT,CASSQRRGEGNTEAFF
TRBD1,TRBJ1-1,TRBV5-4,TGTGCCAGCAGCTTCGAACAGGGGACAGGGAACACTGAAGCTTTCTTT,CASSFEQGTGNTEAFF
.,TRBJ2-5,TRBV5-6,TGTGCCAGCAGCTTGGTCGGCTCCTATGGGGAGCAGTACTTC,CASSLVGSYGEQYF
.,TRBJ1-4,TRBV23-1,TGCGCCAGCAGTCAATCTCCACCGAGGGCTACTAATGAAAAACTGTTTTTT,CASSQSPPRATNEKLFF
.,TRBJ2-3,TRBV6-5,TGTGCCAGCAGTGGGGGGGCAGTCACAGATACGCAGTATTTT,CASSGGAVTDTQYF
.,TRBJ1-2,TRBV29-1,TGCAGCGTTCTAATTCCTCACAGCGGAAGCCTTATCGACGGCTACACCTTC,CSVLIPHSGSLIDGYTF
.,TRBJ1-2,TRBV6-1,TGTGCCAGCAGTGAAGCGATTTGGGGGGTCGGTGGCTACACCTTC,CASSEAIWGVGGYTF
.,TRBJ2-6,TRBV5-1,TGCGCCAGCAGCTTACTGCTTGGTGGGGCCAACGTCCTGACTTTC,CASSLLLGGANVLTF
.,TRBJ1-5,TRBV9,TGTGCCAGCAGCCTCAGTACAGGGAATCAGCCCCAGCATTTT,CASSLSTGNQPQHF
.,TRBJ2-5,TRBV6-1,TGTGCCAGCAGCTCTAACGGAGTAGAGGCCCAGTACTTC,CASSSNGVEAQYF
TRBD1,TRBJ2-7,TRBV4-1,TGCGCCAGCAGCCAAGCCGGATTACAGGGGTGGTACGAGCAGTACTTC,CASSQAGLQGWYEQYF
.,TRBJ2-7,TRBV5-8,TGTGCCAGCAGCGCAATTCTATACTACGAGCAGTACTTC,CASSAILYYEQYF
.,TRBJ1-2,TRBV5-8,TGTGCCAGCAGCTTTCGGGGAGTCTATGGCTACACCTTC,CASSFRGVYGYTF
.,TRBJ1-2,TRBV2,TGTGCCAGCAGTCCGACCCCAACGGGCTATGGCTACACCTTC,CASSPTPTGYGYTF
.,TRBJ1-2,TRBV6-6,TGTGCCAGCACCCGGGACACCTATGGCTACACCTTC,CASTRDTYGYTF
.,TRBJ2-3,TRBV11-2,TGTGCCAGCAGCCCCATGTACAGGGCAAGCACAGATACGCAGTATTTT,CASSPMYRASTDTQYF
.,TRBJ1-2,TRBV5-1,TGCGCCAGCAGCCCTCCATCGGGACTGAACTATGGCTACACCTTC,CASSPPSGLNYGYTF
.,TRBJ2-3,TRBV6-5,TGTGCCAGCACCAAAGGACAGAGAGGAACGCAGTATTTT,CASTKGQRGTQYF
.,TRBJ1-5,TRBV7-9,TGTGCCAGCAGCAGCGGATGGACAGTTAAACAGCCCCAGCATTTT,CASSSGWTVKQPQHF
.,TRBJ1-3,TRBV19,TGTGCCAGTAGTATTGGGGCCGTCGGAAACACCATATATTTT,CASSIGAVGNTIYF
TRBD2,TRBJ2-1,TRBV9,TGTGCCAGCAGCGTGAGCGGGGGCCCCTACAATGAGCAGTTCTTC,CASSVSGGPYNEQFF
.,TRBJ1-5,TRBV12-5,TGTGCTAGTGGCCCCACCGCGGGACGGGGAGAGCCCCAGCATTTT,CASGPTAGRGEPQHF
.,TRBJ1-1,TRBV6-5,TGTGCCAGCAGTTACTTGGGGCGCGGCGACACTGAAGCTTTCTTT,CASSYLGRGDTEAFF
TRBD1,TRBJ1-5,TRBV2,TGTGCCAGCAACAGGGGGGCCAATCAGCCCCAGCATTTT,CASNRGANQPQHF
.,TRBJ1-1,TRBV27,TGTGCCAGCAGTTTTTTACAGGGTCCTGAAGCTTTCTTT,CASSFLQGPEAFF
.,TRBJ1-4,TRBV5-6,TGTGCCAGCAGCTTGAAAGGGGCGGCGGAAAAACTGTTTTTT,CASSLKGAAEKLFF
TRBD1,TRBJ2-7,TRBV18,TGTGCCAGCTCACCAAGACAGGGGAAAGGCGAGCAGTACTTC,CASSPRQGKGEQYF